One and the same sample provided the 30 T cell receptor beta chains below, sequenced in a study of identical twins. MiXCR was run by TCRdb on the 5' RACE reads, yielding one entry per CDR3 protein. The sample includes 690,000 or so distinct CDR3 sequences, 5.5% to 6.5% of them seen just once. The sequenced sample was naive T cells sorted from blood. Receptor source: a man younger than 30 in good health.

This clonotype was recorded many times. The chain recombines TRBV4-2 with TRBJ1-5, with 10 bases identical to TRBD1. Germline assignment: CDR1 LGHNA and CDR2 YNFKEQ. The V segment lost 0 bases and the J segment 4 bases; nucleotides outside the gene matches: 3. The CDR3 is 16 residues long. For the CDR3, the DNA is TGTGCCAGCAGCCAAGATAGGGGACAGGGGAATCAGCCCCAGCATTTT. Protein: CASSQDRGQGNQPQHF.

This clonotype was observed a few times. This sequence joins TRBV6-5 and TRBJ1-4; possibly TRBD1 for D (6 bases). The V and J ends lost 4 bases and 0 bases respectively, with 9 bases between them. The CDR3 covers 15 residues. CDR1 and CDR2 from the germline V gene are MNHEY and SVGAGI. The CDR3 is CASSWTVATNEKLFF. CDR3 nucleotide sequence: TGTGCCAGCAGTTGGACAGTTGCAACTAATGAAAAACTGTTTTTT.

The V gene is TRBV4-2, the J gene TRBJ2-4; D may be TRBD1 or TRBD2 (5 bases each). With 1 base removed from V and 3 bases from J, the gap between germline ends came to 13 bases. The CDR3 runs 16 residues. Per the germline V gene, CDR1 is LGHNA and CDR2 is YNFKEQ. CDR3 amino acids: CASSQGAGTVKNIQYF. As DNA, the CDR3 is TGTGCCAGCAGCCAAGGGGCAGGGACGGTCAAAAACATTCAGTACTTC.

J is TRBJ2-7 and V is TRBV20-1; the D is unclear. Germline V CDR1 and CDR2: DFQATT, SNEGSKA (reference sequence). CDR3 length equals 14 residues. V was cut by 1 base and J by 4 bases, with 14 bases left in between. The CDR3 here is CSARVGLAEYEQYV. CDR3 bases: TGCAGTGCTAGAGTTGGGTTAGCAGAGTACGAGCAGTACGTC.

This clonotype was seen at least ten times. The V and J genes are TRBV12-3 or TRBV12-4 and TRBJ1-1, with D possibly being TRBD1 (5 bases). V was trimmed by 3 bases and J by 2 bases, leaving 10 bases between them. The CDR3 sequence is 14 residues long. CDR3 sequence reads: CASSLPGHNTEAFF. The CDR3 coding sequence is TGTGCCAGCAGTTTGCCAGGGCATAACACTGAAGCTTTCTTT.

The V gene is TRBV12-3 or TRBV12-4, the J gene TRBJ2-2; 12 positions agree with TRBD2. J lost 4 bases, V lost 8 bases, and 8 bases had no gene match. The CDR3 is 16 amino acids. The CDR3 loop is CASGILAGGITGELFF. CDR3 in DNA: TGTGCCAGCGGTATACTAGCGGGAGGAATCACCGGGGAGCTGTTTTTT.

This clonotype was detected ten times or more. The chain is built from TRBV12-3 or TRBV12-4 and TRBJ2-5; no firm D call. This CDR3 region has 15 residues. V lost 7 bases to trimming and J lost 4 bases, with 19 bases between them. DNA for the CDR3: TGTGCCAGCACCCAAGGTCCCGGACGAGGAGAGACCCAGTACTTC. This encodes CASTQGPGRGETQYF.

This clonotype was counted a few times. The rearrangement uses TRBV11-2 and TRBJ2-7; 9 bases agree with TRBD2. Looked up from germline, CDR1 is SGHAT and CDR2 is FQNNGV. CDR3 size: 14 residues. The ends lost 6 bases at V and 3 bases at J; junction bases unmatched: 6. CDR3 loop: CASRALSGSYEQYV. The CDR3 DNA sequence: TGTGCCAGCAGAGCTCTTAGCGGGAGCTACGAGCAGTACGTC.

The chain combines TRBV24-1 with TRBJ2-4; D uncertain. Between the trimmed V and J ends, which lost 2 bases and 0 bases, there was a span of 13 bases. In germline, CDR1 is KGHDR, CDR2 SFDVKD. The CDR3 consists of 17 residues. The CDR3 protein is CATSDSHADLAKNIQYF. The CDR3 DNA is TGTGCCACCAGTGATTCCCATGCGGATCTAGCCAAAAACATTCAGTACTTC.

The chain links TRBV10-3 to TRBJ2-7; maybe TRBD2 (5 bases). V was cut by 10 bases and J by 4 bases, with 20 bases left in between. CDR1 and CDR2 (germline): ENHRY, SYGVKD. The CDR3 has 14 residues. The CDR3 DNA sequence: TGTGCCACCCCAGCCATTGGACTGAGTTACGAGCAGTACGTC. Its protein product is CATPAIGLSYEQYV.

V gene TRBV7-2 combines with J gene TRBJ1-5; 7 bases match TRBD1. After removal of 5 bases from V and 1 base from J, the junction contained 5 bases not matched to a gene. CDR3 length: 15 residues. Germline CDR1 SGHTA, CDR2 FQGNSA. The CDR3 protein is CASSRDRVSNQPQHF. DNA for the CDR3: TGTGCCAGCAGCCGAGACAGGGTCAGCAATCAGCCCCAGCATTTT.

This clonotype was detected a few times. The V call is TRBV19, the J call TRBJ2-4; D remains unclear. Trimming pared 7 bases from V and 0 bases from J, leaving 10 bases between. The CDR3 runs to 14 residues. Per germline, CDR1 LNHDA and CDR2 SQIVND (reference sequence). CDR3 amino acids: CASTDNIAKNIQYF. In nucleotides, the CDR3 is TGTGCCAGTACAGATAATATAGCCAAAAACATTCAGTACTTC.

This clonotype has at least ten counts. The genes are TRBV14 and TRBJ2-1; tentative D call: TRBD1 (5 bases). Trimming cost V 2 bases and J 7 bases, with 9 bases left between them. Per the germline V gene, CDR1 is SGHDN and CDR2 is FVKESK. The CDR3 is 13 amino acids. This chain's CDR3 is CASSQLQGNEQFF. CDR3 in DNA: TGTGCCAGCAGCCAACTCCAGGGAAATGAGCAGTTCTTC. Full variable domain (missing parts from reference TRBV14 and TRBJ2-1): EAGVTQFPSHSVIEKGQTVTLRCDPISGHDNLYWYRRVMGKEIKFLLHFVKESKQDESGMPNNRFLAERTGGTYSTLKVQPAELEDSGVYFCASSQLQGNEQFFGPGTRLTVL.

This clonotype showed up just a few times. The V call is TRBV20-1, the J call TRBJ2-5; D is unclear. The CDR3 length is 14 residues. Per germline, CDR1 DFQATT and CDR2 SNEGSKA (reference sequence). With 1 base removed from V and 2 bases from J, the gap between germline ends came to 11 bases. CDR3 sequence: CSARGWALQETQYF. The DNA for the CDR3 is TGCAGTGCTAGAGGTTGGGCATTACAAGAGACCCAGTACTTC.

This clonotype was seen ten or more times. The J gene is TRBJ2-1, the V gene TRBV12-3 or TRBV12-4; the match to TRBD1 covers 8 bases. V lost 0 bases, J lost 12 bases, and 13 bases stayed unmatched. The CDR3 sequence is 16 residues long. DNA for the CDR3: TGTGCCAGCAGTTTAGCCGAACCGACAGGGGCTAGTTGGCAGTTCTTC. Its translation is CASSLAEPTGASWQFF.

This clonotype was detected a few times. The chain employs TRBV12-3 or TRBV12-4 and TRBJ2-1, with TRBD1 identical over 9 bases. V trimming: 7 bases; J trimming: 7 bases; junction bases outside the gene matches: 14. The CDR3 length is 16 residues. In nucleotides, the CDR3 is TGTGCCAGCAATCCCACCGGGACAGGGTTTTTTAATGAGCAGTTCTTC. It translates to CASNPTGTGFFNEQFF.

The sample holds a few counts of this clonotype. In nucleotides, the CDR3 is TGTGCCCTGGGGCTAGCGCCCTACAATGAGCAGTTCTTC. Translated: CALGLAPYNEQFF. The rearrangement uses TRBV7-9 and TRBJ2-1, with D tentatively TRBD2 (6 bases). The CDR3 spans 13 residues. V gave up 11 bases and J gave up 2 bases, with 13 bases separating them. Germline CDR1 reads SEHNR; CDR2 reads FQNEAQ (reference sequence).

This chain joins TRBV10-2 and TRBJ1-4; TRBD1 matches 7 bases. The J segment lost 2 bases and the V segment lost 6 bases, leaving 6 bases of the junction unmatched. Germline lookup yields CDR1 WSHSY and CDR2 SAAADI. CDR3 size: 15 residues. The CDR3 here is CASRRGQGTNEKLFF. CDR3 DNA sequence: TGCGCCAGCAGGAGGGGGCAGGGGACTAATGAAAAACTGTTTTTT.

This clonotype was observed a few times. The V gene is TRBV11-3, the J gene TRBJ2-7, with no clear D. V dropped 1 base and J dropped 6 bases, with 10 bases sitting between them. Germline V CDR1 and CDR2: SGHNT, YENEEA. The CDR3 spans 13 residues. This chain's CDR3 is CASSLVRTGEQYV. CDR3 DNA: TGTGCCAGCAGCTTAGTACGGACGGGCGAGCAGTACGTC.

This clonotype showed up many times. V gene TRBV2 combines with J gene TRBJ1-1, with TRBD1 matching over 8 bases. Germline V CDR1 and CDR2: SNHLY, FYNNEI. The J segment lost 4 bases and the V segment lost 7 bases, leaving 5 bases of the junction unmatched. The CDR3 is made up of 13 amino acids. The CDR3 is CASTDRGGTEAFF. Written as DNA, the CDR3 is TGTGCCAGCACTGACAGGGGTGGCACTGAAGCTTTCTTT.

This clonotype has ten or more counts. The chain employs TRBV28 and TRBJ2-2; TRBD1 might be the D (5 bases). CDR1 and CDR2 (germline): MDHEN, SYDVKM. V gave up 8 bases and J gave up 2 bases, with 9 bases separating them. CDR3 length equals 13 residues. CDR3 residues: CASPDTNTGELFF. CDR3 nucleotides: TGTGCCAGCCCGGACACCAACACCGGGGAGCTGTTTTTT.

This clonotype was counted between two and nine times. The rearrangement uses TRBV11-1 and TRBJ2-7; TRBD2 aligns across 12 bases. The CDR3 contains 18 residues. The germline V gene encodes CDR1 SGHAT and CDR2 FQDESV (reference sequence). The J segment lost 2 bases and the V segment lost 5 bases, leaving 13 bases of the junction unmatched. CDR3 sequence: CASSPPTTSGSRTYEQYF. CDR3 in DNA: TGTGCCAGCAGCCCCCCAACGACTAGCGGGAGTAGGACCTACGAGCAGTACTTC.

This chain joins TRBV11-2 and TRBJ1-4; D ambiguous. Germline CDR1 is SGHAT and CDR2 is FQNNGV. Trimming pared 6 bases from V and 8 bases from J, leaving 7 bases between. CDR3 size: 11 residues. The CDR3 DNA follows: TGTGCCAGCAGAGGAGGGGAAAAACTGTTTTTT. Protein sequence: CASRGGEKLFF.

The V and J genes are TRBV29-1 and TRBJ2-6, with D possibly being TRBD1 (6 bases). Germline V gives CDR1 SQVTM, CDR2 ANQGSEA. The CDR3 runs to 16 residues. V shed 6 bases and J shed 0 bases, with 15 bases lying between them. CDR3: CSVRQEPYSGANVLTF. CDR3 in DNA: TGCAGCGTCAGACAGGAACCGTACTCTGGGGCCAACGTCCTGACTTTC.

V gene TRBV12-3 or TRBV12-4 combines with J gene TRBJ2-2; TRBD1 aligns across 7 bases. Unmatched junction bases numbered 5, after V lost 5 bases and J lost 5 bases. The CDR3 spans 14 residues. CDR3: CASSRGHGTGELFF. DNA of the CDR3: TGTGCCAGCAGTAGGGGGCATGGGACCGGGGAGCTGTTTTTT.

This clonotype has ten or more counts. CDR3 sequence: CASTWGYTREQYF. Here the CDR3 DNA reads TGTGCCAGCACCTGGGGCTACACGAGGGAGCAGTACTTC. This chain links TRBV12-3 or TRBV12-4 with TRBJ2-7; maybe TRBD1 (5 bases). The V end was cut by 7 bases, the J end by 7 bases, with 17 bases between. The CDR3 is made up of 13 amino acids.

Ten or more counts support this clonotype. The CDR3 DNA reads as TGTGCCAGCAGTACAGGGATAAACATTCAGTACTTC. As protein: CASSTGINIQYF. The V gene is TRBV6-6, the J gene TRBJ2-4; D might be TRBD1 (6 bases). V was cut by 5 bases and J by 6 bases, with 8 bases left in between. Germline V gene lookup returns CDR1 MNHNY and CDR2 SVGAGI (reference sequence). This CDR3 comprises 12 residues.

The table lists this clonotype with many counts. The V and J genes are TRBV5-1 and TRBJ2-3; 9 bases align to TRBD2. The CDR3 has 15 residues. Germline values: CDR1 SGHRS, CDR2 YFSETQ. V shed 4 bases and J 3 bases; nucleotides not matched to a gene: 6. The CDR3 DNA reads TGCGCCAGCAGCCTAGAGCGGGAGGTAACAGATACGCAGTATTTT. Protein sequence: CASSLEREVTDTQYF.

This clonotype was detected only a few times. V gene TRBV7-8 combines with J gene TRBJ2-2; D is unresolved. Trimming shortened V by 5 bases and J by 5 bases, and 15 bases separated the two germline ends. The CDR3 runs to 15 residues. Germline V lookup: CDR1 SGHVS, CDR2 FQNEAQ. Written as DNA, the CDR3 is TGTGCCAGCAGCCCTAGACGGCTAGGAACCGGGGAGCTGTTTTTT. Its translation: CASSPRRLGTGELFF.

This clonotype occurred a few times. V gene TRBV15 combines with J gene TRBJ2-5; 10 bases fit TRBD1. Germline-derived CDR1 and CDR2 are LNHNV and YYDKDF (reference sequence). The length of the CDR3 is 15 residues. V lost 0 bases, J lost 6 bases, and 4 bases stayed unmatched. CDR3 sequence reads: CATSRDGQGGQTQYF. The CDR3 bases are TGTGCCACCAGCAGAGATGGACAGGGGGGACAGACCCAGTACTTC.